The 26 T cell receptor beta chains given below trace back to one sample, sequenced in a study of chemoradiotherapy in HPV16-positive cancers. Here immunoSEQ multiplex PCR was the method, and the copy in TCRdb shows in-frame clones only, minus some. Among more than 7,000 clones listed, 55% to 75% were seen once. The sample was acquired from a patient who underwent chemoradiotherapy. The receptors originated from a human donor with HPV-associated anogenital cancer.

This chain links TRBV28 with TRBJ1-2; weak D call: TRBD1 (5 bases). Germline CDR1 MDHEN, CDR2 SYDVKM. The CDR3 has 11 residues. The CDR3 protein is CAAGSHYGYTF. CDR3 bases: TGTGCGGCAGGGAGTCACTATGGCTACACCTTC.

The chain combines TRBV7-8 with TRBJ2-1; D is possibly TRBD2 (6 bases). Trimming stripped 5 bases from V and 0 bases from J, with 14 bases between. CDR1 and CDR2 from the germline V gene are SGHVS and FQNEAQ. The CDR3 runs to 16 residues. The DNA for the CDR3 is TGTGCCAGCAGCCCCGGGGAGGTTTCCTCCTACAATGAGCAGTTCTTC. Its protein product is CASSPGEVSSYNEQFF. Complete variable domain (other parts from reference TRBV7-8 and TRBJ2-1): GAGVSQSPRYKVAKRGQDVALRCDPISGHVSLFWYQQALGQGPEFLTYFQNEAQLDKSGLPSDRFFAERPEGSVSTLKIQRTQQEDSAVYLCASSPGEVSSYNEQFFGPGTRLTVL.

The V call is TRBV7-2, the J call TRBJ1-4; 8 bases map to TRBD1. Germline assignment: CDR1 SGHTA and CDR2 FQGNSA. CDR3 length: 15 residues. V was pared by 2 bases and J by 7 bases, with 6 bases of the junction left unmatched. CDR3 amino acids: CASSLSQGGSEKLFF. CDR3 DNA sequence: TGTGCCAGCAGCTTATCACAGGGGGGGAGTGAAAAACTGTTTTTT.

This clone has just one count. This chain links TRBV21-1 with TRBJ2-1; the D call TRBD1 from the table was never checked on the DNA. TRBV21-1 is classified as a pseudogene. The CDR3 has 17 amino acids. The CDR3 region has the DNA TGTGCCAGCAGCAAAGCGCAGGTAGGGGGCGCCTACAATGAGCAGTTCTTC. The encoded protein is CASSKAQVGGAYNEQFF.

The genes are TRBV4-3 and TRBJ1-3; D is undetermined. The CDR3 has 16 amino acids. V lost 0 bases and J 2 bases, leaving 11 bases between the germline ends. CDR1 LGHNA and CDR2 YSLEER come from the germline V gene. The CDR3 nucleotides are TGCGCCAGCAGCCAAGATTCAGGTTCGGCTGGAAACACCATATATTTT. Its translation is CASSQDSGSAGNTIYF.

The J gene is TRBJ2-7, the V gene TRBV5-6; D may be TRBD1 (6 bases). Trimming pared 3 bases from V and 3 bases from J, leaving 10 bases between. This CDR3 has 13 amino acids. Germline V gene data show CDR1 as SGHDT and CDR2 as YYEEEE. CDR3 protein: CASSWSRGYEQYF. The DNA for the CDR3 is TGTGCCAGCAGCTGGAGCAGGGGCTACGAGCAGTACTTC.

This chain connects TRBV6-5 to TRBJ1-4, with TRBD1 matching 8 bases. V gave up 4 bases and J gave up 12 bases; unmatched junction bases: 4. CDR3 size: 12 residues. The germline CDR1 and CDR2 sequences are MNHEY and SVGAGI. CDR3 in DNA: TGTGCCAGCAGTTCGGACAGGGTACAACTGTTTTTT. Encoded protein: CASSSDRVQLFF.

The chain uses TRBV7-2 and TRBJ2-5; 14 bases agree with TRBD2. The CDR3 consists of 16 residues. V was pared by 5 bases and J by 1 base, with 3 bases of the junction left unmatched. The germline V gene has CDR1 SGHTA and CDR2 FQGNSA. The CDR3 reads CASSRGLAGAQETQYF. The CDR3 region has the DNA TGTGCCAGCAGCCGGGGACTAGCGGGGGCCCAAGAGACCCAGTACTTC. Using reference TRBV7-2 and TRBJ2-5 for the parts outside the CDR3, the full variable domain is GAGVSQSPSNKVTEKGKDVELRCDPISGHTALYWYRQSLGQGLEFLIYFQGNSAPDKSGLPSDRFSAERTGGSVSTLTIQRTQQEDSAVYLCASSRGLAGAQETQYFGPGTRLLVL.

This clone was detected once. The rearrangement links TRBV14 to TRBJ2-5; 7 bases align to TRBD1. Germline CDR1 and CDR2: SGHDN and FVKESK. The V segment lost 3 bases and the J segment 1 base; nucleotides outside the gene matches: 2. The CDR3 covers 14 residues. CDR3 amino acids: CASSHNRGQETQYF. The CDR3 coding sequence is TGTGCCAGCAGCCATAACAGGGGCCAAGAGACCCAGTACTTC.

This clone was recorded a few times. The genes are TRBV28 and TRBJ1-5; 10 positions match TRBD1. Germline loops: CDR1 MDHEN, CDR2 SYDVKM. This CDR3 is 19 amino acids long. Trimming removed 4 bases from V and 5 bases from J; junction bases left unmatched: 17. The CDR3 DNA follows: TGTGCCAGCAGTTCCTTCCCGGGACAGGGGAATAGTGACGATCAGCCCCAGCATTTT. Translation: CASSSFPGQGNSDDQPQHF.

This chain uses TRBV15 with TRBJ2-1; D may be TRBD1 (6 bases). Germline values: CDR1 LNHNV, CDR2 YYDKDF (reference sequence). The CDR3 contains 16 residues. V shed 5 bases and J shed 0 bases, with 14 bases lying between them. In DNA form, the CDR3 reads TGTGCCACCAGCGACAGGAGGAAAAACTCCTACAATGAGCAGTTCTTC. Residues: CATSDRRKNSYNEQFF.

This clone was observed a handful of times. The gene calls are TRBV29-1 and TRBJ1-5, with a possible D match to TRBD1 (5 bases). Germline CDR1 SQVTM, CDR2 ANQGSEA. Trimming took off 6 bases at V and 5 bases at J, with 11 bases between the two ends. This CDR3 is built from 12 residues. Here the CDR3 DNA reads TGCAGCGTCGGGGGAGGAGATCAGCCCCAGCATTTT. Translating gives CSVGGGDQPQHF.

The CDR3 loop is CSVVTSGGFRNEQFF. The CDR3 DNA is TGCAGCGTTGTGACTAGCGGGGGGTTTCGGAATGAGCAGTTCTTC. The V call is TRBV29-1, the J call TRBJ2-1, with 13 positions matching TRBD2. CDR1 and CDR2 from the germline V gene are SQVTM and ANQGSEA. V shed 4 bases and J 7 bases; nucleotides not matched to a gene: 7. The CDR3 consists of 15 residues.

The V call is TRBV7-9, the J call TRBJ2-1; D unclear. CDR3 length: 13 residues. Per the germline V gene, CDR1 is SEHNR and CDR2 is FQNEAQ (reference sequence). The ends were cut back, 1 base at V and 5 bases at J, with 6 bases in the middle. The CDR3 coding sequence is TGTGCCAGCAGCTTAGAAGGCCACAATGAGCAGTTCTTC. It codes for CASSLEGHNEQFF.

J is TRBJ2-1 and V is TRBV6-4; D tentatively reads TRBD1 or TRBD2 (6 bases each). There are 18 residues in the CDR3. Trimming pared 4 bases from V and 8 bases from J, leaving 27 bases between. Germline V CDR1 and CDR2: MRHNA, SNTAGT. CDR3 nucleotides: TGTGCCAGCAGTGCGGGACCCCTAGCGCGTTCACCAGGGGATGAGCAGTTCTTC. Translation gives CASSAGPLARSPGDEQFF.

The V call is TRBV19, the J call TRBJ1-1, with a weak D call TRBD1 (6 bases). The CDR3 consists of 11 residues. In germline, CDR1 is LNHDA, CDR2 SQIVND (reference sequence). V was pared by 8 bases and J by 11 bases, with 15 bases between. The CDR3 sequence: CASARGMKAFF. CDR3 sequence (DNA): TGTGCCAGTGCGAGGGGGATGAAGGCTTTCTTT.

The V gene is TRBV6-1, the J gene TRBJ1-3, with unresolved D. Trimming took 7 bases from V and 2 from J, leaving 12 bases between them. This CDR3 has 14 amino acids. CDR1 MNHNS and CDR2 SASEGT come from the germline V gene. The CDR3 region has the DNA TGTGCCAGCAATCCGAGAGGGACTGGAAACACCATATATTTT. Translating gives CASNPRGTGNTIYF.

As concerns this clone: The junction departs from germline at one end; a sequencing error may be responsible. The same CDR3 is also encoded by other DNA sequences in this sample. The J gene is TRBJ1-1, the V gene TRBV10-3; D gene uncertain. Germline assignment: CDR1 ENHRY and CDR2 SYGVKD. The CDR3 covers 12 residues. CDR3 sequence: CAISEFGTEAFF. The CDR3, as DNA: TGTGCCATCAGTGAATTCGGTACTGAAGCCTTCTTT.

The chain carries TRBV7-2 and TRBJ2-3; D not certain. The CDR3 is 16 amino acids. Germline-derived CDR1 and CDR2 are SGHTA and FQGNSA. V lost 4 bases and J 1 base, leaving 15 bases between the germline ends. CDR3 coding DNA: TGTGCCAGCAGCTCCGGCCCCGGGCTGGGCACAGATACGCAGTATTTT. Residues: CASSSGPGLGTDTQYF. Based on the CDR3 plus reference TRBV7-2 and TRBJ2-3, the full variable domain is GAGVSQSPSNKVTEKGKDVELRCDPISGHTALYWYRQSLGQGLEFLIYFQGNSAPDKSGLPSDRFSAERTGGSVSTLTIQRTQQEDSAVYLCASSSGPGLGTDTQYFGPGTRLTVL.

This chain connects TRBV23-1 to TRBJ2-7; 8 nucleotides match TRBD1. TRBV23-1 counts as an open reading frame of uncertain function. The CDR3 extends over 16 amino acids. The V segment lost 4 bases and the J segment 1 base; nucleotides outside the gene matches: 9. CDR3 DNA sequence: TGCGCCAGCAGTCCCAAGGGGGACAGGAAATCCTACGAGCAGTACTTC. Its translation: CASSPKGDRKSYEQYF.

The chain uses TRBV15 and TRBJ1-2, with D unresolved. The CDR3 length is 16 residues. Looked up from germline, CDR1 is LNHNV and CDR2 is YYDKDF (reference sequence). The V gene lost 0 bases and the J gene lost 2 bases, with 13 bases spanning the gap. The CDR3 spells CATSRDPQKTNYGYTF. The CDR3 region has the DNA TGTGCCACCAGCAGAGACCCACAGAAGACGAACTATGGCTACACCTTC.

The V gene is TRBV30, the J gene TRBJ1-1; possibly TRBD1 for D (6 bases). The CDR3 extends over 14 amino acids. Between the trimmed V and J ends, which lost 4 bases and 11 bases, there was a span of 23 bases. Germline CDR1 reads GTSNPN; CDR2 reads SVGIG (reference sequence). As DNA, the CDR3 is TGTGCCTGGAACGTGGGGGGGGCGGGGACGGTCGCTTTCTTT. This gives the protein CAWNVGGAGTVAFF. Looking up the rest from reference TRBV30 and TRBJ1-1 gives the full variable domain: SQTIHQWPATLVQPVGSPLSLECTVEGTSNPNLYWYRQAAGRGLQLLFYSVGIGQISSEVPQNLSASRPQDRQFILSSKKLLLSDSGFYLCAWNVGGAGTVAFFGQGTRLTVV.

By sample fraction, this clone is medium-sized. V and J are TRBV11-1 and TRBJ2-7; no reliable D call. CDR3 size: 13 residues. Trimming stripped 3 bases from V and 0 bases from J, with 6 bases between. CDR1 and CDR2 from the germline V gene are SGHAT and FQDESV (reference sequence). In nucleotides, the CDR3 is TGTGCCAGCAGCTTTGACTTCTCCTACGAGCAGTACTTC. This sequence encodes CASSFDFSYEQYF.

The CDR3 coding sequence is TGTGCCAGCAGAGACTTCCAGGGTGCAGCACCGAAAGCTTTCTTT. Its protein is CASRDFQGAAPKAFF. The rearrangement links TRBV6-5 to TRBJ1-1, with a tentative D call TRBD1 (5 bases). The ends were cut back, 6 bases at V and 9 bases at J, with 23 bases in the middle. Germline CDR1 reads MNHEY; CDR2 reads SVGAGI. The CDR3 extends over 15 amino acids.

The rearrangement uses TRBV10-3 and TRBJ1-1; possible D gene TRBD1, 5 bases. V lost 7 bases, J lost 0 bases, and 12 bases lay in between. Germline-derived CDR1 and CDR2 are ENHRY and SYGVKD. The CDR3 loop spans 14 amino acids. This chain's CDR3 is CAIIQGDLNTEAFF. The CDR3 nucleotides are TGTGCCATCATCCAGGGAGATTTGAACACTGAAGCTTTCTTT.

The chain joins TRBV2 to TRBJ1-1, with D unclear. Per the germline V gene, CDR1 is SNHLY and CDR2 is FYNNEI. The germline V and J ends were trimmed by 1 base and 3 bases, with 18 bases remaining between them. The CDR3 sequence is 17 residues long. The CDR3 coding sequence is TGTGCCAGCAGTGAAGGTGGAGGGTGGGGTAGAGACACTGAAGCTTTCTTT. Translating it yields CASSEGGGWGRDTEAFF.